This is a list of T cell receptor beta chains from one sample in a study of blood T cell repertoires in COVID-19. Generated by immunoSEQ multiplex PCR, the TCRdb table keeps only in-frame clones and is missing some. The table shows roughly 70,000 clones, with about 88% occurring only once. Sequencing was carried out using peripheral blood. These receptors were collected from a man in his 70s with acute or convalescent COVID-19. Both conserved end residues are part of each CDR3.

j_gene	v_gene	CDR3aa
TRBJ2-1	TRBV7-8	CASSLGLYNEQFF
TRBJ1-1	TRBV2	CASSGQVNTEAFF
TRBJ2-1	TRBV11-3	CASSRSGEPGEQFF
TRBJ2-3	TRBV11-3	CASSLDGQSTDTQYF
TRBJ1-2	TRBV18	CASSPARGKHGYTF
TRBJ1-3	TRBV4-1	CASSQEAFYSSGNTIYF
TRBJ2-7	TRBV7-9	CASSNHLGQGDRYEQYF
TRBJ1-5	TRBV19	CASSLQDRGLKQPQHF
TRBJ2-4	TRBV10-2	CASRETGIKNIQYF
TRBJ2-3	TRBV5-3	CARSCGTSGDNGTDTQYF
TRBJ2-7	TRBV27	CASSSRFGEQYF
TRBJ1-3	TRBV2	CASSQRDRAHF
TRBJ1-5	TRBV23-1	CASSQSDISGCGSQPQHF
TRBJ1-2	TRBV10-3	CATGTGDGYTF
TRBJ1-1	TRBV19	CATNFGSGGFAEAFF
TRBJ2-7	TRBV6-5	CASSSQTLRGGEQYF
TRBJ1-5	TRBV19	CASSIGQFSNQPQHF
TRBJ1-4	TRBV7-2	CASSMSSGVGEKLFF
TRBJ1-1	TRBV5-1	CASSPVHRAADTEAFF
TRBJ2-7	TRBV5-4	CASNSKGGEQYF
TRBJ2-3	TRBV7-2	CASSLGAGYTDTQYF
TRBJ1-5	TRBV19	CASSKGQGIYQPQHF
TRBJ1-1	TRBV29-1	CSDAQGGYTEAFF
TRBJ1-1	TRBV5-5	CASSWGQGYTEAFF
TRBJ1-1	TRBV7-9	CASSLFPGDNTEAFF
TRBJ1-6	TRBV27	CASSLTQANSPLHF
TRBJ1-5	TRBV28	CASHKGGGGNQPQHF
TRBJ1-4	TRBV28	CASSLRTGSEKLFF
TRBJ1-5	TRBV5-8	CASSFGKGARTNQPQHF
TRBJ2-7	TRBV10-3	CAISDHSSGNEQYF
TRBJ1-2	TRBV5-1	CASSLLSRAANYGYTF
TRBJ1-5	TRBV4-1	CASSPRGSGRNQPQHF
TRBJ2-5	TRBV7-3	CASSLQAAGFQETQYF
TRBJ2-1	TRBV12-5	CASGPLQRGLPQEQFF
TRBJ1-2	TRBV5-6	CASSFVQGIYGYTF
TRBJ1-2	TRBV10-3	CAISEDRGGGYTF
TRBJ2-1	TRBV18	CASSPAGQELYNEQFF
TRBJ1-2	TRBV5-4	CASSRAGGGYYGYTF
TRBJ2-7	TRBV5-1	CASSLDRGQGAWEQYF
TRBJ1-3	TRBV10-1	CATPNGQRRRSHGNTIYF
TRBJ2-5	TRBV14	CASSPPGWGETQYF
TRBJ1-2	TRBV6-5	CASSYDGTAHYTF
TRBJ1-6	TRBV27	CASSFGGTDSPLHF
TRBJ2-2	TRBV2	CASSGAPGELFF
TRBJ1-2	TRBV7-2	CASSLGGGRNGYTF
TRBJ1-1	TRBV7-9	CASSFPDRGHTEAFF
TRBJ1-5	TRBV6-1	CASSETYRESNQPQHF